This entry lists 27 T cell receptor beta chains sequenced from one sample in a study of Ad26.COV2.S vaccination and SARS-CoV-2 variants. TCRdb's copy holds only in-frame clones and misses some; the assay was immunoSEQ multiplex PCR. This sample has about 370,000 clones, with around 89% found just once. Treatment reported: over 15 received Ad26.COV2.S at low or high dose, single or two shots; several received placebo; per-sample allocation not given. Following the first vaccine or placebo injection, samples were taken on day 63. Here the sequenced sample was peripheral blood, taken in a trial of Ad26.COV2.S vaccine versus placebo. The source is a person aged 18-65 years who received the Ad26.COV2.S COVID-19 vaccine or a placebo.

The genes are TRBV9 and TRBJ2-2, with D possibly being TRBD2 (5 bases). This CDR3 has 16 residues. V was pared by 1 base and J by 1 base, with 11 bases between. In germline, CDR1 is SGDLS, CDR2 YYNGEE. The CDR3 reads CASSVMRVQNTGELFF. DNA of the CDR3: TGTGCCAGCAGCGTAATGCGGGTACAGAACACCGGGGAGCTGTTTTTT.

This clone was recorded at least ten times. CDR3 sequence reads: CASSGTSENTGELFF. The CDR3 bases are TGTGCCAGCAGTGGGACTAGCGAGAACACCGGGGAGCTGTTTTTT. The J gene is TRBJ2-2, the V gene TRBV6-4; TRBD2 aligns across 9 bases. J lost 1 base, V lost 4 bases, and 1 base had no gene match. This CDR3 has 15 amino acids. Per germline, CDR1 MRHNA and CDR2 SNTAGT.

The chain carries TRBV27 and TRBJ1-6; TRBD1 is a possible D gene (5 bases). Trimming took 5 bases from V and 4 from J, leaving 12 bases between them. Germline V gene sequence: CDR1 MNHEY, CDR2 SMNVEV (reference sequence). CDR3 length equals 15 residues. The CDR3 sequence: CASSQEWGYNSPLHF. CDR3 nucleotide sequence: TGTGCCAGCAGTCAGGAGTGGGGGTATAATTCACCCCTCCACTTT.

The chain recombines TRBV5-1 with TRBJ1-1; D not resolved. V was shortened by 7 bases and J by 5 bases, with 21 bases between the two germline ends. CDR1 SGHRS and CDR2 YFSETQ come from the germline V gene. The CDR3 totals 15 residues. The CDR3, as DNA: TGCGCCAGCTGGATCGGACCCGTCGCTGAGACTGAAGCTTTCTTT. This codes for CASWIGPVAETEAFF.

This chain's CDR3 is CASGAGGVNTGELFF. In DNA form, the CDR3 reads TGTGCCAGCGGAGCGGGAGGGGTGAACACCGGGGAGCTGTTTTTT. The chain uses TRBV9 and TRBJ2-2; 10 bases are shared with TRBD2. CDR1 is SGDLS, CDR2 YYNGEE, per germline. Germline trimming cut 7 bases from V and 1 base from J; bases unmatched to any gene: 4. The CDR3 runs 15 residues.

The V call is TRBV6-5, the J call TRBJ1-2; 9 bases fit TRBD1. The CDR3 spans 15 residues. Germline-derived CDR1 and CDR2 are MNHEY and SVGAGI. V dropped 6 bases and J dropped 9; count of bases not matched to a gene: 14. CDR3 amino acids: CASRITGGALVSYTF. DNA of the CDR3: TGTGCCAGCAGGATTACAGGGGGCGCCTTAGTAAGCTACACCTTC.

The chain links TRBV2 to TRBJ2-1, with TRBD1 matching 9 bases. In germline, CDR1 is SNHLY, CDR2 FYNNEI. The CDR3 loop spans 13 amino acids. V lost 6 bases, J lost 9 bases, and 6 bases stayed unmatched. The CDR3 reads CASRRDRAAEQFF. CDR3 nucleotides: TGTGCCAGCAGGCGGGACAGGGCGGCTGAGCAGTTCTTC.

The genes are TRBV3-1 (or the pseudogene TRBV3-2) and TRBJ2-3, with a weak D call TRBD1 (6 bases). Germline V gene data show CDR1 as LGHDT and CDR2 as YNNKEL (reference sequence). V shed 2 bases and J shed 1 base, with 7 bases lying between them. The CDR3 contains 14 residues. The CDR3 sequence: CASSQHRGTDTQYF. Here the CDR3 DNA reads TGTGCCAGCAGCCAACACAGGGGCACAGATACGCAGTATTTT.

The sample holds a few counts of this clone. The V call is TRBV3-1 (or the pseudogene TRBV3-2), the J call TRBJ1-2, with a weak D call TRBD1 (5 bases). The CDR3 length is 15 residues. V lost 0 bases, J lost 3 bases, and 11 bases lay in between. CDR1 LGHDT and CDR2 YNNKEL come from the germline V gene (reference sequence). This CDR3 is CASSQDPGAHYGYTF. CDR3 bases: TGTGCCAGCAGCCAAGATCCTGGGGCCCACTATGGCTACACCTTC.

The chain carries TRBV9 and TRBJ2-2; 7 positions agree with TRBD2. Germline-derived CDR1 and CDR2 are SGDLS and YYNGEE. Unmatched junction bases numbered 7, after V lost 0 bases and J lost 5 bases. There are 16 residues in the CDR3. As DNA, the CDR3 is TGTGCCAGCAGCGTAGGCGGCGGGAGACGTACCGGGGAGCTGTTTTTT. Translated, it gives CASSVGGGRRTGELFF.

This chain uses TRBV7-9 with TRBJ2-7, with D possibly called TRBD1 or TRBD2 (5 bases each). Trimming removed 1 base at V and 7 bases at J, with 8 bases between. CDR3 length equals 12 residues. Germline V gene data show CDR1 as SEHNR and CDR2 as FQNEAQ (reference sequence). DNA for the CDR3: TGTGCCAGCAGCTTAGGGGGCGGGGAGCAGTACTTC. Translation gives CASSLGGGEQYF.

The J gene is TRBJ1-4, the V gene TRBV5-6; 7 bases agree with TRBD1. The trim removed 2 bases at V and 4 bases at J, leaving 11 bases unmatched. The CDR3 consists of 17 residues. Germline lookup yields CDR1 SGHDT and CDR2 YYEEEE. The CDR3, as DNA: TGTGCCAGCAGCTTCAGGGGCGTGGGACAGTTTAATGAAAAACTGTTTTTT. As protein: CASSFRGVGQFNEKLFF.

V gene TRBV5-1 combines with J gene TRBJ2-5, with TRBD2 matching over 8 bases. V shed 6 bases and J 2 bases; nucleotides not matched to a gene: 18. The CDR3 is 18 amino acids. Germline CDR1 reads SGHRS; CDR2 reads YFSETQ. The CDR3 DNA reads as TGCGCCAGCACCCCCCTCGGGAGGGACGGTCGGAGTCAAGAGACCCAGTACTTC. Translation gives CASTPLGRDGRSQETQYF.

The chain carries TRBV5-6 and TRBJ2-2, with 7 bases fitting TRBD2. Germline loops: CDR1 SGHDT, CDR2 YYEEEE. Losses at the gene ends were 4 bases for V and 0 bases for J; bases not matched to a gene: 6. The CDR3 has 16 amino acids. The CDR3 sequence is CASSPLAVANTGELFF. The CDR3 DNA sequence: TGTGCCAGCAGCCCTCTAGCGGTCGCGAACACCGGGGAGCTGTTTTTT. Together with reference TRBV5-6 and TRBJ2-2, the CDR3 gives the full variable domain: DAGVTQSPTHLIKTRGQQVTLRCSPKSGHDTVSWYQQALGQGPQFIFQYYEEEERQRGNFPDRFSGHQFPNYSSELNVNALLLGDSALYLCASSPLAVANTGELFFGEGSRLTVL.

This chain links TRBV6-1 with TRBJ1-2, with D perhaps TRBD1 (5 bases). This CDR3 contains 18 residues. V lost 0 bases and J lost 4, with 21 bases in between. Germline CDR1 MNHNS, CDR2 SASEGT. The chain's CDR3 is CASSEARVRREGTYGYTF. CDR3 DNA sequence: TGTGCCAGCAGTGAAGCGAGGGTGAGGAGGGAGGGGACCTATGGCTACACCTTC.

The rearrangement uses TRBV27 and TRBJ1-1, with 10 bases that match TRBD1. Germline CDR1 MNHEY, CDR2 SMNVEV (reference sequence). The CDR3 loop spans 14 amino acids. Trimming took 1 base from V and 11 from J; bases not matched to a gene: 7. The CDR3 DNA reads TGTGCCAGCAGTTTATTCTCGGGGACAGGGGACGCTTTCTTT. As protein: CASSLFSGTGDAFF.

The chain is built from TRBV11-3 and TRBJ2-3, with D perhaps assigned TRBD1 or TRBD2 (5 bases each). V was shortened by 5 bases and J by 10 bases, with 13 bases between the two germline ends. Germline V gene lookup returns CDR1 SGHNT and CDR2 YENEEA. The CDR3 is made up of 12 amino acids. The CDR3 bases are TGTGCCAGCAGCCCTCGTGGGACCTCGCAGTATTTT. Its translation: CASSPRGTSQYF.

The V and J genes are TRBV5-1 and TRBJ2-1; D gene ambiguous. Trimming took 0 bases from V and 8 from J, leaving 9 bases between them. CDR1 is SGHRS and CDR2 is YFSETQ in the germline V gene. The CDR3 is made up of 13 amino acids. CDR3 in DNA: TGCGCCAGCAGCTTGGAGGGTATCGATGAGCAGTTCTTC. It is translated as CASSLEGIDEQFF.

This chain links TRBV9 with TRBJ2-3; D gene unclear. The V gene's germline CDR1 is SGDLS and CDR2 YYNGEE. This CDR3 contains 14 residues. Trimming removed 1 base from V and 1 base from J, with 7 bases in between. The CDR3 loop reads CASSVRPGTDTQYF. In DNA, the CDR3 is TGTGCCAGCAGCGTACGCCCGGGCACAGATACGCAGTATTTT.

This clone was observed a single time. The V and J genes are TRBV6-5 and TRBJ2-2, with D possibly being TRBD2 (6 bases). This CDR3 contains 14 residues. Between the trimmed V and J ends, which lost 8 bases and 6 bases, there was a span of 16 bases. Germline V CDR1 and CDR2: MNHEY, SVGAGI. The CDR3 sequence is CASGFREPAGELFF. In DNA, the CDR3 is TGTGCCAGCGGTTTCCGGGAGCCCGCCGGGGAGCTGTTTTTT.

The V and J genes are TRBV5-1 and TRBJ2-1, with 15 bases fitting TRBD2. The germline CDR1 and CDR2 sequences are SGHRS and YFSETQ. This CDR3 is built from 18 residues. V was clipped by 0 bases and J by 7 bases; unmatched bases: 8. The CDR3 sequence: CASSLAGLAGGLKNEQFF. The CDR3 coding sequence is TGCGCCAGCAGCTTGGCGGGACTAGCGGGAGGTTTGAAGAATGAGCAGTTCTTC.

The rearrangement joins TRBV15 to TRBJ2-3; 10 bases match TRBD2. This CDR3 region has 15 residues. V trimming: 8 bases; J trimming: 5 bases; junction bases outside the gene matches: 10. CDR1 LNHNV and CDR2 YYDKDF come from the germline V gene (reference sequence). The DNA for the CDR3 is TGTGCCACCGGAAAGCTAGCGGGGGCGTTAGATACGCAGTATTTT. Its protein product is CATGKLAGALDTQYF.

The chain recombines TRBV19 with TRBJ2-2, with a possible D match to TRBD2 (6 bases). Trimming shortened V by 7 bases and J by 7 bases, and 19 bases separated the two germline ends. The germline V gene has CDR1 LNHDA and CDR2 SQIVND (reference sequence). CDR3 length equals 15 residues. The DNA for the CDR3 is TGTGCCAGTACCTATATGGCAGGGAGGAGCGGGGAGCTGTTTTTT. It specifies CASTYMAGRSGELFF.

This clone came up once. The genes are TRBV5-1 and TRBJ2-7; 8 nucleotides line up with TRBD1. The J segment lost 7 bases and the V segment lost 4 bases, leaving 10 bases of the junction unmatched. The CDR3 runs to 14 residues. Germline CDR1 reads SGHRS; CDR2 reads YFSETQ. CDR3 protein: CASSVGTGPLEQYF. The CDR3 DNA is TGCGCCAGCAGCGTGGGGACAGGTCCCCTTGAGCAGTACTTC.

The V gene is TRBV10-2, the J gene TRBJ2-1, with no clear D. Germline assignment: CDR1 WSHSY and CDR2 SAAADI. Between the trimmed V and J ends, which lost 1 base and 2 bases, there was a span of 12 bases. The CDR3 has 16 residues. CDR3: CASSELGTEPYNEQFF. In DNA, the CDR3 is TGCGCCAGCAGTGAGTTAGGCACAGAACCCTACAATGAGCAGTTCTTC.

The gene calls are TRBV29-1 and TRBJ2-1; 7 bases are shared with TRBD2. The ends lost 3 bases at V and 4 bases at J; junction bases unmatched: 9. This CDR3 comprises 15 residues. Per the germline V gene, CDR1 is SQVTM and CDR2 is ANQGSEA. The CDR3 loop reads CSVDASGGNYNEQFF. CDR3 sequence (DNA): TGCAGCGTTGATGCTAGCGGAGGGAATTACAATGAGCAGTTCTTC.

This clone came up a few times. The V and J genes are TRBV9 and TRBJ2-3; TRBD2 matches at 7 bases. This CDR3 comprises 16 residues. The V gene end was trimmed by 0 bases and the J gene end by 0 bases; junction bases not matched to a gene: 4. Germline lookup yields CDR1 SGDLS and CDR2 YYNGEE. The DNA of the CDR3 is TGTGCCAGCAGCGTAGTGGGGACTACTAGCACAGATACGCAGTATTTT. It translates to CASSVVGTTSTDTQYF.